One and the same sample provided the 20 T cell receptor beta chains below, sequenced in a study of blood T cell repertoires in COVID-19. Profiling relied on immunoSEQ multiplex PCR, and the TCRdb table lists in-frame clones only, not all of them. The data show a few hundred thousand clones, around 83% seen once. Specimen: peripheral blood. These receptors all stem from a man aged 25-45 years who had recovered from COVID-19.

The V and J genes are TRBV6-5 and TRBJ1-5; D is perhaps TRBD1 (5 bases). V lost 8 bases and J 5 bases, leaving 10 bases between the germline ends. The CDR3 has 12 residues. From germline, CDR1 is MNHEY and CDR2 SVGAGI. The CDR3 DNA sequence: TGTGCCAGCGGGGCAGCCTATCAGCCCCAGCATTTT. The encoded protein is CASGAAYQPQHF.

The CDR3 DNA follows: TGTGCCAGCAAGCGGGGCTCGAACACCGGGGAGCTGTTTTTT. It is translated as CASKRGSNTGELFF. The rearrangement links TRBV2 to TRBJ2-2; 7 nucleotides match TRBD2. The V segment lost 7 bases and the J segment 0 bases; nucleotides outside the gene matches: 2. This CDR3 has 14 amino acids. CDR1 is SNHLY and CDR2 is FYNNEI in the germline V gene.

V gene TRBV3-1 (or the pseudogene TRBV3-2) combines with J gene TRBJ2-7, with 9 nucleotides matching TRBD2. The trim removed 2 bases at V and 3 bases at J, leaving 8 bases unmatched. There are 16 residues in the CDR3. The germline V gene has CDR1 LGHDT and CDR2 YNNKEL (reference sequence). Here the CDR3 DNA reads TGTGCCAGCAGCCAAATGCGGCGGGGGGGCCGCTACGAGCAGTACTTC. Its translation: CASSQMRRGGRYEQYF.

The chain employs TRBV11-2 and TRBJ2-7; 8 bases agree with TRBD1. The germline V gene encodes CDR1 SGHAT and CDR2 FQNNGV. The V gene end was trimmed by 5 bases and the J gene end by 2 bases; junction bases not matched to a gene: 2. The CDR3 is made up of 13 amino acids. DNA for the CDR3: TGTGCCAGCAGCCTGGACAGGGCCTACGAGCAGTACGTC. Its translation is CASSLDRAYEQYV.

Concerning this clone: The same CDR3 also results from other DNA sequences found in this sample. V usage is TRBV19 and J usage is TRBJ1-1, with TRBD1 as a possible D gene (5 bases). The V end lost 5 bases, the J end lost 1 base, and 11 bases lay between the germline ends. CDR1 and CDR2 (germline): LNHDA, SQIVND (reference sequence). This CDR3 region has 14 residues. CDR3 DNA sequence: TGTGCCAGTAGTCCCGGGAGGGGGAACACTGAAGCTTTCTTT. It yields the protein CASSPGRGNTEAFF. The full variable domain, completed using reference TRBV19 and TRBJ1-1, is DGGITQSPKYLFRKEGQNVTLSCEQNLNHDAMYWYRQDPGQGLRLIYYSQIVNDFQKGDIAEGYSVSREKKESFPLTVTSAQKNPTAFYLCASSPGRGNTEAFFGQGTRLTVV.

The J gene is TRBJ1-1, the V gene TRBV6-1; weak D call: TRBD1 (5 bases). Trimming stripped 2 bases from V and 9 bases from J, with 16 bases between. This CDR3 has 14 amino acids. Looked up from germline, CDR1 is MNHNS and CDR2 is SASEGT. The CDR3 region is CASSEFFTGTKAFF. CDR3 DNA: TGTGCCAGCAGTGAATTTTTCACAGGAACAAAAGCTTTCTTT.

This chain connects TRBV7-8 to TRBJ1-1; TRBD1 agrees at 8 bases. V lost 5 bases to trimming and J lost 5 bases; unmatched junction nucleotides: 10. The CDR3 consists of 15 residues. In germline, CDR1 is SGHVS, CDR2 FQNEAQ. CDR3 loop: CASSAADRVGTEAFF. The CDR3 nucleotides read TGTGCCAGCAGCGCGGCGGACAGGGTGGGTACTGAAGCTTTCTTT.

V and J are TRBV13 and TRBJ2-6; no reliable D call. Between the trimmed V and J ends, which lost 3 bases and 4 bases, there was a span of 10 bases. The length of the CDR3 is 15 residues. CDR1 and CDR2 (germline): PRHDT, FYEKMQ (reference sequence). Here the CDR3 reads CASSLGYSGANVLTF. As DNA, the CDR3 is TGTGCCAGCAGCTTGGGCTATTCCGGGGCCAACGTCCTGACTTTC.

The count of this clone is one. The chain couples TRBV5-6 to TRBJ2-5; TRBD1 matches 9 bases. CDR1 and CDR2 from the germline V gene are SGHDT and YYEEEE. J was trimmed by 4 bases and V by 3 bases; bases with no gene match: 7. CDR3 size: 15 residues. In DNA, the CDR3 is TGTGCCAGCAGCTACCGGGACAGGGTAGGAGAGACCCAGTACTTC. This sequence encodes CASSYRDRVGETQYF.

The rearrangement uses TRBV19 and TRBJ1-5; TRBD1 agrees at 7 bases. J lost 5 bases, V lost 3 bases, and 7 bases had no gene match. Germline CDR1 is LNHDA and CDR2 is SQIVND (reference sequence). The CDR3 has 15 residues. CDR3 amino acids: CASSMDRRADQPQHF. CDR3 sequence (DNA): TGTGCCAGTAGTATGGACAGGCGGGCAGATCAGCCCCAGCATTTT.

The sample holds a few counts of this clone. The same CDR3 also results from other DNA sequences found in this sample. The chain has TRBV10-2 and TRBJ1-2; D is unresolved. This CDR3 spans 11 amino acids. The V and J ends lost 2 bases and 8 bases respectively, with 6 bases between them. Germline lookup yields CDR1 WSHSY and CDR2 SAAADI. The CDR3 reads CASSEGGGYTF. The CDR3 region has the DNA TGCGCCAGCAGTGAGGGCGGAGGCTACACCTTC.

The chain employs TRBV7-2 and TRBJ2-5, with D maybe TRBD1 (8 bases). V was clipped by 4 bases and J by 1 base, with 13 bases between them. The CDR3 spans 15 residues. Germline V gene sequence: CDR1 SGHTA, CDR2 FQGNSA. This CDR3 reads CASSYRGGGQETQYF. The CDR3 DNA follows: TGTGCCAGCAGCTACAGGGGGGGAGGCCAAGAGACCCAGTACTTC.

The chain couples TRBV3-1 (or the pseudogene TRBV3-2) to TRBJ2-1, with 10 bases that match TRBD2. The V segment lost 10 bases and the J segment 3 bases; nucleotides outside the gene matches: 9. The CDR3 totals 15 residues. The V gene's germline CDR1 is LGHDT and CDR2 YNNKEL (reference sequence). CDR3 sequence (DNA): TGTGCCACCAGTAGCGGGGGGATCGGCTACAATGAGCAGTTCTTC. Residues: CATSSGGIGYNEQFF.

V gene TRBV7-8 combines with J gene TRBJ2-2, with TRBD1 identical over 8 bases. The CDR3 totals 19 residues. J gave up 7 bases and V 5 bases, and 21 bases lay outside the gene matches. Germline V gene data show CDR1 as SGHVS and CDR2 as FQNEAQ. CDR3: CASSPNLGQGAIFDGELFF. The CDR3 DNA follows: TGTGCCAGCAGCCCGAATCTAGGGCAGGGGGCGATTTTTGACGGGGAGCTGTTTTTT.

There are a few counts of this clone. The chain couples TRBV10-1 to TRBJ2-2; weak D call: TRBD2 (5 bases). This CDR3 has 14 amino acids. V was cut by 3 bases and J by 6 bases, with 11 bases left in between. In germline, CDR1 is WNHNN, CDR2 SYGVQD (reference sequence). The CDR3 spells CASSDGQEAGELFF. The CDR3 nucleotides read TGCGCCAGCAGTGACGGGCAGGAGGCCGGGGAGCTGTTTTTT.

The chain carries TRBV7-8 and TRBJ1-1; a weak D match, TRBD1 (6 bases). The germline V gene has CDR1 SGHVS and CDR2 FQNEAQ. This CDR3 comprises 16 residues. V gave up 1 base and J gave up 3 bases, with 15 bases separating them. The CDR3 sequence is CASSLVVPRGDTEAFF. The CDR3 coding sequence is TGTGCCAGCAGCTTAGTGGTTCCCAGGGGAGACACTGAAGCTTTCTTT.

The DNA of the CDR3 is TGCAGTGCTTATGAGGGTGAAGCTTTCTTT. Translated: CSAYEGEAFF. J is TRBJ1-1 and V is TRBV20-1; D not certain. The CDR3 length is 10 residues. In germline, CDR1 is DFQATT, CDR2 SNEGSKA (reference sequence). V lost 5 bases to trimming and J lost 7 bases, with 8 bases between them.

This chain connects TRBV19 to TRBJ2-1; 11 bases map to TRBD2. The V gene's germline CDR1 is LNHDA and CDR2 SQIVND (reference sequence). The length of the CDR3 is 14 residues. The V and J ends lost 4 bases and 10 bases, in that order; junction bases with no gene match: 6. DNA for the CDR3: TGTGCCAGTAGTAGTAGCGGGGGGGTCAGCGAGCAGTTCTTC. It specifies CASSSSGGVSEQFF.

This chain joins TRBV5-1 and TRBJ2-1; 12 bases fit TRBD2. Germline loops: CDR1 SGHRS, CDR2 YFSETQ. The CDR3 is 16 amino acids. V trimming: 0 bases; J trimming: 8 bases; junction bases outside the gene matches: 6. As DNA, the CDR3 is TGCGCCAGCAGCTTGGAGTTACTAGCGGGGGGCGATGAGCAGTTCTTC. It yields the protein CASSLELLAGGDEQFF. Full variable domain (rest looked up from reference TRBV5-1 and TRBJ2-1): KAGVTQTPRYLIKTRGQQVTLSCSPISGHRSVSWYQQTPGQGLQFLFEYFSETQRNKGNFPGRFSGRQFSNSRSEMNVSTLELGDSALYLCASSLELLAGGDEQFFGPGTRLTVL.

Written as DNA, the CDR3 is TGTGCCAGTAGTCACACAGGGGGTGGAAACACCATATATTTT. Its protein is CASSHTGGGNTIYF. The rearrangement uses TRBV19 and TRBJ1-3; 8 bases align to TRBD1. V shed 5 bases, J shed 3 bases, and the junction held 3 bases outside the gene matches. Germline V gives CDR1 LNHDA, CDR2 SQIVND (reference sequence). There are 14 residues in the CDR3.